This T cell receptor (beta chain) was retrieved from a study of CD8 T cells in Susac syndrome. Germline loops: CDR1 DFQATT, CDR2 SNEGSKA (reference sequence). The CDR3 is 15 residues long. From blood CD8+ and CD4+ T cells, TCR beta sequences were generated. Controls were healthy donors chosen to match patients in age and sex. Random hexamers were used to reverse transcribe roughly 0.45 to 1 ug of RNA. TCRdb itself ran the immunoSEQ multiplex PCR reads through MiXCR, one entry per CDR3 protein. Of about 200,000 distinct CDR3 sequences in the sample, 85% to 95% were seen once. To note about this clonotype: Its cognate antigen is unknown.

Study-level findings and limits: The TCR sequencing and HLA analysis in the study involved a relatively small number of individuals, as the study acknowledged.

The rearrangement uses TRBV20-1 and TRBJ2-3; TRBD2 aligns across 9 bases. The TCR sequence derives from a human donor in good health. The sequenced sample consisted of CD4+ T cells from PBMCs. In DNA, the CDR3 is TGCAGCCCTAGGGGCGGGAGGGCCGGCACAGATACGCAGTATTTT. Protein sequence: CSPRGGRAGTDTQYF.